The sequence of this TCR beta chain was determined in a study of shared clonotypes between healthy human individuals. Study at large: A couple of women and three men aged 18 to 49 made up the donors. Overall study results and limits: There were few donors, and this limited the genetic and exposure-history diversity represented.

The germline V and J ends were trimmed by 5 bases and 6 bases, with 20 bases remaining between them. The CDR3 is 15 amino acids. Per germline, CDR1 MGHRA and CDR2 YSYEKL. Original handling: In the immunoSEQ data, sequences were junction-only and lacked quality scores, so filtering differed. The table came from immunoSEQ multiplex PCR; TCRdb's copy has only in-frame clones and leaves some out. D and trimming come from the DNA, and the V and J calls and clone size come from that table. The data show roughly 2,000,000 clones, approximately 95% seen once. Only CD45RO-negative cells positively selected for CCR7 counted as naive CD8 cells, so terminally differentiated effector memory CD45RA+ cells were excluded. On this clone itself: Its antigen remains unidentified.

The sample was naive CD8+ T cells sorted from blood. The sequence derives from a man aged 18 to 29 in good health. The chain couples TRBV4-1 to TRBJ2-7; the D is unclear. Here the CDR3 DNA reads TGCGCCAGCAGCGACGGCCCCAGCCCCCAGTTCGAGCAGTACTTC. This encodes CASSDGPSPQFEQYF.